The present T cell receptor beta chain was sequenced within a study of human T cells and chemical hapten exposure. V lost 4 bases and J lost 2; bases outside the gene matches: 8. This CDR3 is built from 16 residues. Germline values: CDR1 SEHNR, CDR2 FQNEAQ (reference sequence). Per the study methods: Counting gave a median of around 96,000 TCRs per sample, with values ranging from 23,224 to 690,600. TCRdb used MiXCR to reprocess the RACE reads, holding one entry per CDR3 protein. V and J calls and clone size were set by TCRdb, not the authors. The sample records approximately 95,000 distinct CDR3 sequences, around 10% being singletons. Specified time point: patch test 2, 6 weeks after DPC sensitization. Treatment: therapeutic diphenylcyclopropenone sensitization with weekly scalp DPC.

This receptor was taken from a woman aged 40-49 years with alopecia areata. Some clones in this sample may be carry-over from other donors' samples. Sequencing used whole blood, obtained in connection with sensitization to the hapten diphenylcyclopropenone (DPC). The genes are TRBV7-9 and TRBJ2-3; 8 bases map to TRBD1. CDR3 amino acids: CASSSRGQGATDTQYF. The DNA of the CDR3 is TGTGCCAGCAGCTCCCGCGGACAGGGAGCCACAGATACGCAGTATTTT.